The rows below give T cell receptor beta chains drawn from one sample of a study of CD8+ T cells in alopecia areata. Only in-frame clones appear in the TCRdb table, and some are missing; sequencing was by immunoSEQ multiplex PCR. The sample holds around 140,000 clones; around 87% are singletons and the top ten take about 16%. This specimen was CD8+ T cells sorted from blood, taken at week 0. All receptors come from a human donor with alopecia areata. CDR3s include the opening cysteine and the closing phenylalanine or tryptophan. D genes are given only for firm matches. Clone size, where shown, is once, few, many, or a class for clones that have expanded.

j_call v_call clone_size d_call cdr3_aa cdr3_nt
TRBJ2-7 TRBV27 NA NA CASSSQGSYEQYF TGTGCCAGCAGTTCGCAGGGCTCCTACGAGCAGTACTTC
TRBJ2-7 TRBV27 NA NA CASSFTAQESYEQYF TGTGCCAGCAGTTTCACAGCCCAGGAAAGCTACGAGCAGTACTTC
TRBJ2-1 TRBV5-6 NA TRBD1 CASSLGTVEFF TGTGCCAGCAGCCTAGGGACAGTCGAGTTCTTC
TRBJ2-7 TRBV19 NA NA CASSIGSAAEQYF TGTGCCAGTAGTATTGGTAGCGCTGCCGAGCAGTACTTC
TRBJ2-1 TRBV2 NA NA CASSWTANEQFF TGTGCCAGCAGTTGGACAGCCAATGAGCAGTTCTTC
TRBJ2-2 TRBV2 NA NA CASSPGYSANGELFF TGTGCCAGCAGTCCTGGATATAGCGCAAACGGGGAGCTGTTTTTT
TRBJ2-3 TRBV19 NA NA CASSGDSQYF TGTGCCAGTAGTGGGGACTCGCAGTATTTT
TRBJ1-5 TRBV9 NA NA CASSPVGGVQPQHF TGTGCCAGCAGCCCCGTCGGTGGGGTCCAGCCCCAGCATTTT
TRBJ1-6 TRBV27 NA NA CASSYSSYNSPLHF TGTGCCAGCAGCTATAGCTCCTATAATTCACCCCTCCACTTT
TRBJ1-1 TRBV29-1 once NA CSVGPGENTEAFF TGCAGCGTAGGACCGGGAGAGAACACTGAAGCTTTCTTT
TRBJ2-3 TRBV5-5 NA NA CASSFRDISSDTQYF TGTGCCAGCAGTTTTCGGGACATATCATCAGATACGCAGTATTTT
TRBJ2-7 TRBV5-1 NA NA CASSLEVSHEQYF TGCGCCAGCAGCTTGGAAGTTTCCCACGAGCAGTACTTC
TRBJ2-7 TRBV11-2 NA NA CASSPGPSYEQYF TGTGCCAGCAGTCCAGGGCCAAGCTACGAGCAGTACTTC
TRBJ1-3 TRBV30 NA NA CAWSVPVPGPSGNTIYF TGTGCCTGGAGTGTACCCGTGCCAGGGCCCTCTGGAAACACCATATATTTT
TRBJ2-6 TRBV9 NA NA CASSGASANVLTF TGTGCCAGCAGCGGCGCGTCGGCCAACGTCCTGACTTTC
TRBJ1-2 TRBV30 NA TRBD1 CAWSSDRDRGYYGYTF TGTGCCTGGAGTTCGGACCGGGACAGGGGTTACTATGGCTACACCTTC
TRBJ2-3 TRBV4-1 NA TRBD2 CASSQGLPGLLDTQYF TGCGCCAGCAGCCAAGGACTACCGGGACTACTCGATACGCAGTATTTT
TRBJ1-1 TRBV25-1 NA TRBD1 CASSPGQVEAFF TGTGCCAGCAGTCCTGGACAGGTGGAAGCTTTCTTT
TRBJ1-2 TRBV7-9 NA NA CASSPPTRYGYTF TGTGCCAGCAGTCCCCCGACCCGCTATGGCTACACCTTC
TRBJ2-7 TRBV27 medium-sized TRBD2 CASSWGGNSYEQYF TGTGCCAGCAGTTGGGGGGGGAACTCCTACGAGCAGTACTTC
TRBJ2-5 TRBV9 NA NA CASSADLSDETQYF TGTGCCAGCAGCGCCGACTTGTCGGATGAGACCCAGTACTTC